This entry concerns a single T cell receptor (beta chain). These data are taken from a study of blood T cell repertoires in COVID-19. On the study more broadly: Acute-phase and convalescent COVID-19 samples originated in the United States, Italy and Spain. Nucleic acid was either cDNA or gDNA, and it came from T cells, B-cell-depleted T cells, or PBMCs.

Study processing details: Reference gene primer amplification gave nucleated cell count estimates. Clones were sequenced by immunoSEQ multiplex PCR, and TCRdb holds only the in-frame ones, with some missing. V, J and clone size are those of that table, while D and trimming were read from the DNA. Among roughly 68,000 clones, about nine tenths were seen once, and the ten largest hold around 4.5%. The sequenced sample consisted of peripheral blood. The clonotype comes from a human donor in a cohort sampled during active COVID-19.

The DNA of the CDR3 is TGTGCCAGCAGCTCCAATTTGGAGGGATTTATTTATGGCTACACCTTC. Its protein product is CASSSNLEGFIYGYTF. The genes are TRBV11-2 and TRBJ1-2; D gene ambiguous. The CDR3 runs 16 residues. V gave up 4 bases and J gave up 5 bases, with 20 bases separating them. Germline CDR1 and CDR2: SGHAT and FQNNGV.